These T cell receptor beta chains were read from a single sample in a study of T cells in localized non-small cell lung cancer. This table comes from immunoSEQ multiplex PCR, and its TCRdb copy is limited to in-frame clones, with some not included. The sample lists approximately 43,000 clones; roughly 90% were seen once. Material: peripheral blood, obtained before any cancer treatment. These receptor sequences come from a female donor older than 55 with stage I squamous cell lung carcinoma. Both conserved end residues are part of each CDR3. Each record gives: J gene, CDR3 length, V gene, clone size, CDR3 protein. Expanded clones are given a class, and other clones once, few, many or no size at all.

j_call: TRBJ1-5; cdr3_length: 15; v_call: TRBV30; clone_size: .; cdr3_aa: CACWEPIGPWWPQHF
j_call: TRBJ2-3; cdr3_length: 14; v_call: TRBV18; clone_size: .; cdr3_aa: CASSPTQFTDTQYF
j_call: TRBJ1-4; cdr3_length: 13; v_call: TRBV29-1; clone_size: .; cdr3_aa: CSGRGTTNEKLFF
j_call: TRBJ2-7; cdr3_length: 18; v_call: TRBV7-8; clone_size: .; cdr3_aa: CASSSGLAGGHIGYEQYF
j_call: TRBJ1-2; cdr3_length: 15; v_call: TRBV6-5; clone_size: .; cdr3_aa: CASSYSNSGGYGYTF
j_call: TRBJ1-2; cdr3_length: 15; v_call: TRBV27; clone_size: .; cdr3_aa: CASSRGGSPNYGYTF
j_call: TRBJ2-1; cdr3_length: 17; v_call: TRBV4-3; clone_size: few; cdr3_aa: CASSQDRATSGRNEQFF
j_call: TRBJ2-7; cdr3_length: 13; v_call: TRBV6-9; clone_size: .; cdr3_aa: CASSLRDGYEQYF
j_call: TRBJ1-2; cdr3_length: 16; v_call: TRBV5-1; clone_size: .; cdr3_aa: CASMVRPGEGNYGYTF
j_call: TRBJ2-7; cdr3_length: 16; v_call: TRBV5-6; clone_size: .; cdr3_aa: CASSLLAGGSKYEQYF
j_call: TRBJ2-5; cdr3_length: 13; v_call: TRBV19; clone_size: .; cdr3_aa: CASRMRGQETQYF
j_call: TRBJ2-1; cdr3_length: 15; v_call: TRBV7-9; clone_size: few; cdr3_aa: CASSSKRPSYNEQFF
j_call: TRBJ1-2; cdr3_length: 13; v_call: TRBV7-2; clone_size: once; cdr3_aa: CASSYSGSYGYTF
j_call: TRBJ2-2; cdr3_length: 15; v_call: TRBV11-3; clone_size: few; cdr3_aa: CASRFGQGNTGELFF
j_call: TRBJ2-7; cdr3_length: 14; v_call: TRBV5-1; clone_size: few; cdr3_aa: CASSLARQGGEQYF
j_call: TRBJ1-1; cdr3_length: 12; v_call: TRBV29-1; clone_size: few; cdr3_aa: CSVALLNTEAFF
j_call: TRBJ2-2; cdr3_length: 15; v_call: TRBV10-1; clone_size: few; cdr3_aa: CASSLGVFNTGELFF
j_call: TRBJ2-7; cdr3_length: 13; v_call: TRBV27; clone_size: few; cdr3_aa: CASSIVGGYEQYF
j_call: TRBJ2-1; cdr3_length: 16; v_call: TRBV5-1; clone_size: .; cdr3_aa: CASSPPSGSSYNEQFF
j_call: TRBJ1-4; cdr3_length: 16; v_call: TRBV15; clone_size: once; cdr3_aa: CATSRDRGQEREKLFF
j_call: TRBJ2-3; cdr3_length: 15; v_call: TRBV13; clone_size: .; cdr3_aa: CASSFRGSSTDTQYF
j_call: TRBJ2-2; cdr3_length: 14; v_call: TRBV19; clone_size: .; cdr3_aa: CASSKQVKTGELFF
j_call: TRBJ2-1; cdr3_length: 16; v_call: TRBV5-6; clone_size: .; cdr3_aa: CASSLGQGTNYNEQFF
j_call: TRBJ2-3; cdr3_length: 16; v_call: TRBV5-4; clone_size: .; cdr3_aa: CASSHYVGGSADTQYF
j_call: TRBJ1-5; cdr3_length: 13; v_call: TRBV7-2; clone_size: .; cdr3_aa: CASSLGTNQPQHF
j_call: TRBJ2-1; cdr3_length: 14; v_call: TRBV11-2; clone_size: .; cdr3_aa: CASSQRGTGNEQFF
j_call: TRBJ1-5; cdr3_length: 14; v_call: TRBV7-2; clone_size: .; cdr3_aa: CASSLDSGNQPQHF
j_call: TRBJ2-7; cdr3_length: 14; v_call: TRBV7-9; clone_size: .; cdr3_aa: CASSPRGGRYEQYF
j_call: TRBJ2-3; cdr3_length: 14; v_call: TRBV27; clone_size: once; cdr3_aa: CASSRGRPTDTQYF
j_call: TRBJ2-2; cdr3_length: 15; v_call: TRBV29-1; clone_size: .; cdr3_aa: CSVERTGADTGELFF
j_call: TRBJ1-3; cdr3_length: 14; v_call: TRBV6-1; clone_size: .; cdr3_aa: CASSEGYSGNTIYF
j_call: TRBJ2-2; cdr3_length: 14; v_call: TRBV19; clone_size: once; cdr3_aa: CASSMERNTGELFF
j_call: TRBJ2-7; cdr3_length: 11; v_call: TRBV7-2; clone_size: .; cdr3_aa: CASSLHYEQYF
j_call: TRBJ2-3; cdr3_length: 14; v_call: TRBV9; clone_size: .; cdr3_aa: CASSSLAGTDTQYF
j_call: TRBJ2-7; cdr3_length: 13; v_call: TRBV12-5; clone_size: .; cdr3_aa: CASGSGTSYEQYF
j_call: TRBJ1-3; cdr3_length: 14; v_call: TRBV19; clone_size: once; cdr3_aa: CASSPQVGGNTIYF
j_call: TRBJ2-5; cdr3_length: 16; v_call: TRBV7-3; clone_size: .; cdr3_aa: CASSLRPGSSLETQYF
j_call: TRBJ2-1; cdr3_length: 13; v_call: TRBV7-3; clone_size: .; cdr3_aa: CASSSSTPSGQFF
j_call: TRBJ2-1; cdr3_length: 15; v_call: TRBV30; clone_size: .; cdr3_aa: CAWSPLAGVDYEQFF
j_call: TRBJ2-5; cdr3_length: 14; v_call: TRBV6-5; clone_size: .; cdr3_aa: CASSLSGRGGTQYF
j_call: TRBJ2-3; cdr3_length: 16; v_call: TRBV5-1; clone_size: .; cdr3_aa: CASSPPWSTSTDTQYF
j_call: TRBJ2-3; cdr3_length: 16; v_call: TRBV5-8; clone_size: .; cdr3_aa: CASSHWTSGHLNTQYF
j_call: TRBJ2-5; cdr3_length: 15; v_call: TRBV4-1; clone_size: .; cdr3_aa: CASSSRYGSQETQYF
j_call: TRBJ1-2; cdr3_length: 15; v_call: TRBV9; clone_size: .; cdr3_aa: CASSVGIKGDGGYTF
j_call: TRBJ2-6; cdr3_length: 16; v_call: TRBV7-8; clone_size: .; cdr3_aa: CASSLGSRSGANVLTF